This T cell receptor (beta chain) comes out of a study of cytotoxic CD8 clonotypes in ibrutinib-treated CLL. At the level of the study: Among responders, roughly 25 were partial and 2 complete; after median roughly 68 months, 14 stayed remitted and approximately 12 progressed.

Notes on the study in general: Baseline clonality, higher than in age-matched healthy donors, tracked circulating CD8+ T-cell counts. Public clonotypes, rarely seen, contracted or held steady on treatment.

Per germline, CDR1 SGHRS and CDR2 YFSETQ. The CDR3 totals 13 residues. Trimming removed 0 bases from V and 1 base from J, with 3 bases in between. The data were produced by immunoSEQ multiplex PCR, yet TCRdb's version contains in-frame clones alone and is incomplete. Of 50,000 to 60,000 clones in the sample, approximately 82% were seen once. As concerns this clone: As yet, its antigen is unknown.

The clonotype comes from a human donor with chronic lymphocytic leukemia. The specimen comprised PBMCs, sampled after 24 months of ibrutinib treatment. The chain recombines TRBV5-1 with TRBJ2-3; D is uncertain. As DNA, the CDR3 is TGCGCCAGCAGCTTGGGGGGCACAGATACGCAGTATTTT. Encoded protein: CASSLGGTDTQYF.